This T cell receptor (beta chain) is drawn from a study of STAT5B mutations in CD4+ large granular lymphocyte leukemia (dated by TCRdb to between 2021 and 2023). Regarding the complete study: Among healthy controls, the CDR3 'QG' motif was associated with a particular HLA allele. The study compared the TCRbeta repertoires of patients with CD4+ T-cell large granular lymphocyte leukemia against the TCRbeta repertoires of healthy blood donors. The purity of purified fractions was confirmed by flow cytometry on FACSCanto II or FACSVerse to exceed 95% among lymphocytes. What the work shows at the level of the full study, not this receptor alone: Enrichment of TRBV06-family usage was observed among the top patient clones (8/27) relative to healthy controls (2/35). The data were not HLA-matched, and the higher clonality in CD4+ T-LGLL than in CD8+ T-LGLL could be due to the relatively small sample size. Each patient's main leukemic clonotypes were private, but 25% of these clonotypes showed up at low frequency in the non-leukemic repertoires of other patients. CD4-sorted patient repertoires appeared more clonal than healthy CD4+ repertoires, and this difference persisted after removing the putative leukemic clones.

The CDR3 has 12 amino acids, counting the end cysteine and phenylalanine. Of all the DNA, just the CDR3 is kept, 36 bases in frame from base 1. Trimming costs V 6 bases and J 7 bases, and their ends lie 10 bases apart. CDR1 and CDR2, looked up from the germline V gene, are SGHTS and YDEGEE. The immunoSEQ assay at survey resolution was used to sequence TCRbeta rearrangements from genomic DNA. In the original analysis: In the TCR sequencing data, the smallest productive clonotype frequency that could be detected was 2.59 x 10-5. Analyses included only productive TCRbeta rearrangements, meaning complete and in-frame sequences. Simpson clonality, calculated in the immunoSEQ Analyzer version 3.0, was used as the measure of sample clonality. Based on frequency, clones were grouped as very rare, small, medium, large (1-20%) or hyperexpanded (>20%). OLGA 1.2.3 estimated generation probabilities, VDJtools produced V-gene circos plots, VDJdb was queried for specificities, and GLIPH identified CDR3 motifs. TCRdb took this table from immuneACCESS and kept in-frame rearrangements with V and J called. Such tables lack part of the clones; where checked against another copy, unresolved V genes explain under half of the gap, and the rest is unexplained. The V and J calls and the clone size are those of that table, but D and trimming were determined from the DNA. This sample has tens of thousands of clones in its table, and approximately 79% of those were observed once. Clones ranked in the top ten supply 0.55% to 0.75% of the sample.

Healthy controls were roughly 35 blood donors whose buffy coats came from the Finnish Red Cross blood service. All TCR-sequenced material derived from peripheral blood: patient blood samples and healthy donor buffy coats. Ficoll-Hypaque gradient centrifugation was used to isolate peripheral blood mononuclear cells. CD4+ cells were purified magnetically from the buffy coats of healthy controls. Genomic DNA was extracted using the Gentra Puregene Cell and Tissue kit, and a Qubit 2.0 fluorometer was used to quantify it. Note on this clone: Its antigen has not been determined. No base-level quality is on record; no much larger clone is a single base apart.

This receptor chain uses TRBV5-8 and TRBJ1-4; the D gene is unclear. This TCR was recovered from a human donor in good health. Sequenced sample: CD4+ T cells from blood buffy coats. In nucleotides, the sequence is TGTGCCAGCAACTGGGGTAGTGAAAAACTGTTTTTT. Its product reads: CASNWGSEKLFF.